The next 21 T cell receptor beta chains were all read from a single sample in a study of human T cells and chemical hapten exposure. The time point: pre-sensitization, week 0. As to treatment: therapeutic diphenylcyclopropenone sensitization with weekly scalp DPC. TCRdb reanalysed the RACE reads using MiXCR and keeps one entry per CDR3 protein. The sample includes 150,000 to 200,000 distinct CDR3 sequences, around 30% of them seen just once. Sequenced material: whole blood, taken in connection with sensitization to the hapten diphenylcyclopropenone (DPC). All receptors derive from a woman between 25 and 40 years old with alopecia areata. Some clones in this sample may be carry-over from other donors' samples.

The chain carries TRBV7-3 and TRBJ2-1; perhaps D is TRBD1 or TRBD2 (5 bases each). Per the germline V gene, CDR1 is SGHTA and CDR2 is FQGTGA. With 6 bases removed from V and 7 bases from J, the gap between germline ends came to 19 bases. The CDR3 sequence is 15 residues long. The chain's CDR3 is CASSPDGARSNEQFF. The DNA for the CDR3 is TGTGCCAGCAGTCCTGACGGGGCTCGCTCAAATGAGCAGTTCTTC. Based on the CDR3 plus reference TRBV7-3 and TRBJ2-1, the full variable domain is GAGVSQTPSNKVTEKGKYVELRCDPISGHTALYWYRQSLGQGPEFLIYFQGTGAADDSGLPNDRFFAVRPEGSVSTLKIQRTERGDSAVYLCASSPDGARSNEQFFGPGTRLTVL.

This clonotype occurred a few times. The chain couples TRBV7-2 to TRBJ2-1; D is possibly TRBD1 (6 bases). The germline V gene encodes CDR1 SGHTA and CDR2 FQGNSA. CDR3 length: 13 residues. The V end lost 1 base, the J end lost 8 bases, and 9 bases lay between the germline ends. CDR3 loop: CASSLGSGDEQFF. Here the CDR3 DNA reads TGTGCCAGCAGCTTAGGGTCAGGGGATGAGCAGTTCTTC.

This chain connects TRBV3-1 to TRBJ2-7; TRBD1 matches 8 bases. This CDR3 contains 17 residues. J lost 5 bases, V lost 1 base, and 13 bases had no gene match. Germline CDR1 LGHDT, CDR2 YNNKEL (reference sequence). The CDR3 sequence: CASSQGQVGTGSNEQYF. The CDR3 DNA follows: TGTGCCAGCAGCCAAGGCCAGGTTGGGACAGGTTCCAACGAGCAGTACTTC.

The rearrangement joins TRBV28 to TRBJ2-7, with TRBD1 as a possible D gene (6 bases). This CDR3 has 13 residues. Trimming stripped 2 bases from V and 6 bases from J, with 11 bases between. Germline V CDR1 and CDR2: MDHEN, SYDVKM. The CDR3 protein is CASSLTGRAEQYF. CDR3 nucleotides: TGTGCCAGCAGTTTAACAGGGCGGGCCGAGCAGTACTTC. The full variable domain, completed using reference TRBV28 and TRBJ2-7, is DVKVTQSSRYLVKRTGEKVFLECVQDMDHENMFWYRQDPGLGLRLIYFSYDVKMKEKGDIPEGYSVSREKKERFSLILESASTNQTSMYLCASSLTGRAEQYFGPGTRLTVT.

This clonotype was detected a few times. A junction boundary mismatches the germline segment, possibly from a read error. This chain links TRBV19 with TRBJ1-2; the D is unclear. The CDR3 runs to 15 residues. Germline CDR1 reads LNHDA; CDR2 reads SQIVND (reference sequence). The CDR3 is CASSTLSVGNYGYTF. CDR3 DNA sequence: TGTGCCAGTAGTACCCTCTCCGTTGGTAACTATGGCTATACCTTC.

This clonotype was seen more than once but under ten times. This chain uses TRBV10-3 with TRBJ1-1; D not certain. Germline V gene lookup returns CDR1 ENHRY and CDR2 SYGVKD. Trimming cost V 2 bases and J 8 bases, with 6 bases left between them. This CDR3 spans 11 amino acids. For the CDR3, the DNA is TGTGCCATCAGTGAGGGCAGGGAAGCTTTCTTT. It codes for CAISEGREAFF.

CDR3 amino acids: CASNMDGNTEAFF. DNA for the CDR3: TGTGCCAGCAACATGGACGGGAACACTGAAGCTTTCTTT. The V gene is TRBV7-2, the J gene TRBJ1-1; D not certain. V lost 7 bases, J lost 1 base, and 10 bases lay in between. Germline V gene lookup returns CDR1 SGHTA and CDR2 FQGNSA. The CDR3 runs to 13 residues.

This clonotype was seen a handful of times. This chain uses TRBV10-3 with TRBJ1-2; D call uncertain. CDR1 and CDR2 (germline): ENHRY, SYGVKD. With 3 bases removed from V and 2 bases from J, the gap between germline ends came to 10 bases. The CDR3 has 14 amino acids. Here the CDR3 reads CAISESYANYGYTF. The CDR3 bases are TGTGCCATCAGTGAAAGCTATGCGAACTATGGCTACACCTTC.

This clonotype was found a few times. V gene TRBV12-3 or TRBV12-4 combines with J gene TRBJ2-2, with D unresolved. This CDR3 has 17 amino acids. The V gene lost 5 bases and the J gene lost 4 bases, with 20 bases spanning the gap. The CDR3 sequence is CASSPKHPSLVTGELFF. As DNA, the CDR3 is TGTGCCAGCAGTCCAAAACACCCGAGTCTAGTCACCGGGGAGCTGTTTTTT.

The chain carries TRBV10-3 and TRBJ2-7; perhaps TRBD1 as D (6 bases). This CDR3 has 15 residues. Trimming removed 4 bases from V and 2 bases from J, with 15 bases in between. Germline-derived CDR1 and CDR2 are ENHRY and SYGVKD. As DNA, the CDR3 is TGTGCCATCAGTGCCACAGGGCCTACCACCTACGAGCAGTACTTC. The encoded protein is CAISATGPTTYEQYF.

Ten or more counts support this clonotype. This chain joins TRBV10-3 and TRBJ2-7, with no clear D. CDR3 size: 11 residues. Trimming removed 7 bases at V and 9 bases at J, with 13 bases between. Germline assignment: CDR1 ENHRY and CDR2 SYGVKD. The CDR3 protein is CAINGPHGQYF. CDR3 nucleotides: TGTGCCATCAACGGACCGCATGGGCAGTACTTC.

The chain recombines TRBV20-1 with TRBJ2-1; 12 bases align to TRBD2. CDR3 size: 15 residues. J gave up 0 bases and V 6 bases, and 3 bases lay outside the gene matches. Germline V CDR1 and CDR2: DFQATT, SNEGSKA (reference sequence). The CDR3 sequence: CSAQGLAGSYNEQFF. DNA for the CDR3: TGCAGTGCCCAGGGACTAGCGGGCTCCTACAATGAGCAGTTCTTC.

The chain carries TRBV11-2 and TRBJ2-3; 7 bases map to TRBD2. The CDR3 loop spans 17 amino acids. From germline, CDR1 is SGHAT and CDR2 FQNNGV. J lost 1 base, V lost 1 base, and 8 bases had no gene match. The CDR3 protein is CASSLVGLAVRTDTQYF. In DNA, the CDR3 is TGTGCCAGCAGCTTAGTCGGCCTAGCGGTCCGCACAGATACGCAGTATTTT.

A few counts support this clonotype. The rearrangement joins TRBV20-1 to TRBJ2-7, with 14 bases fitting TRBD2. Germline trimming cut 2 bases from V and 5 bases from J; bases unmatched to any gene: 5. The CDR3 is 15 amino acids. Germline CDR1 DFQATT, CDR2 SNEGSKA (reference sequence). CDR3 amino acids: CSARLGLAGVHEQYF. The CDR3 DNA follows: TGCAGTGCTAGATTGGGACTAGCGGGAGTCCACGAGCAGTACTTC.

This clonotype was picked up a small number of times. The V call is TRBV28, the J call TRBJ1-4, with no clear D. The ends were cut back, 5 bases at V and 8 bases at J, with 18 bases in the middle. CDR1 is MDHEN, CDR2 SYDVKM, per germline. This CDR3 has 15 residues. Here the CDR3 reads CASSVTGSGREKLFF. As DNA, the CDR3 is TGTGCCAGCAGTGTCACGGGCTCGGGTCGGGAAAAACTGTTTTTT.

The chain employs TRBV28 and TRBJ1-2, with D unresolved. The V gene lost 7 bases and the J gene lost 7 bases, with 13 bases spanning the gap. Germline V gene sequence: CDR1 MDHEN, CDR2 SYDVKM. The CDR3 runs 12 residues. The CDR3 coding sequence is TGTGCCAGCACGCTGAGGGCCGGTGGCTACACCTTC. It is translated as CASTLRAGGYTF.

The chain couples TRBV6-2 or TRBV6-3 to TRBJ2-7; 7 nucleotides agree with TRBD2. CDR3 size: 16 residues. CDR1 and CDR2 from the germline V gene are MNHEY and SVGEGT. V lost 4 bases and J lost 2; bases outside the gene matches: 11. The chain's CDR3 is CASSFSPGGGAYEQYF. CDR3 DNA: TGTGCCAGCAGTTTCTCCCCTGGTGGGGGGGCCTACGAGCAGTACTTC.

This rearrangement joins TRBV29-1 to TRBJ2-7, with D tentatively TRBD1 (6 bases). Trimming shortened V by 3 bases and J by 3 bases, and 15 bases separated the two germline ends. The CDR3 length is 14 residues. Germline lookup yields CDR1 SQVTM and CDR2 ANQGSEA. The CDR3 sequence is CSVDVAGVGYEQYF. CDR3 DNA sequence: TGCAGCGTTGATGTAGCAGGGGTCGGCTACGAGCAGTACTTC.

This clonotype was counted a few times. The chain employs TRBV28 and TRBJ2-7; either TRBD1 or TRBD2 may fit D (6 bases each). V dropped 2 bases and J dropped 7 bases, with 12 bases sitting between them. The CDR3 has 13 residues. Germline V gene lookup returns CDR1 MDHEN and CDR2 SYDVKM. CDR3 loop: CASSLSTGREQYF. For the CDR3, the DNA is TGTGCCAGCAGTTTAAGTACAGGGAGGGAGCAGTACTTC.

This clonotype was observed at least ten times. The chain couples TRBV20-1 to TRBJ1-1; D unresolved. Germline CDR1 reads DFQATT; CDR2 reads SNEGSKA (reference sequence). Trimming pared 3 bases from V and 0 bases from J, leaving 11 bases between. The CDR3 contains 14 residues. This CDR3 is CSARGHLMNTEAFF. The DNA of the CDR3 is TGCAGTGCTAGGGGTCATCTCATGAACACTGAAGCTTTCTTT.

This chain connects TRBV15 to TRBJ1-5; possibly TRBD1 for D (6 bases). The CDR3 has 15 residues. V was shortened by 5 bases and J by 6 bases, with 17 bases between the two germline ends. Germline CDR1 reads LNHNV; CDR2 reads YYDKDF (reference sequence). The CDR3 DNA follows: TGTGCCACCAGCCCTCAAGGCGGGGGGCGTCAGCCCCAGCATTTT. As protein: CATSPQGGGRQPQHF.